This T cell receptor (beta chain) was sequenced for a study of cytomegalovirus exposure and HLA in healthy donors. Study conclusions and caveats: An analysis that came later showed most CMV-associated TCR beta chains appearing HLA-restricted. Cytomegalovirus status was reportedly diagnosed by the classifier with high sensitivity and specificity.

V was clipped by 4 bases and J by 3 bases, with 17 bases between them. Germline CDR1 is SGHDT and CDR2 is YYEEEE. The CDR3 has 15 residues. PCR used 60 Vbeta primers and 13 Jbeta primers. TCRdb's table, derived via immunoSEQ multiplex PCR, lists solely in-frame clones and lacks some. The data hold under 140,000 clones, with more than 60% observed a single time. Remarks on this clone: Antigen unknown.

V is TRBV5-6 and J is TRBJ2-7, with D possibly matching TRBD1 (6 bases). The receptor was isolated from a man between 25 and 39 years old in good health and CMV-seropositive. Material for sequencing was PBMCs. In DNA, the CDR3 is TGTGCCAGCAGCCCATACCGGGACATCATCTACGAGCAGTACTTC. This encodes CASSPYRDIIYEQYF.